The text below deals with one TCR beta chain. The PCR was carried out with 60 Vbeta primers and 13 Jbeta primers. Libraries were prepared by immunoSEQ multiplex PCR; TCRdb keeps only in-frame clonotypes and omits some of them. The sample lists about 82,000 clones, 84% occurring once. The sample belongs to a study of cytomegalovirus exposure and HLA in healthy donors. Germline-derived CDR1 and CDR2 are MGHDK and SYGVNS. Trimming at V came to 4 bases and at J to 5 bases, leaving 6 bases not matched to a gene. The CDR3 is made up of 16 amino acids. The source is a man aged 65 to 85 in good health and CMV-seropositive. Sequencing input: PBMCs. The rearrangement joins TRBV25-1 to TRBJ2-5; 14 bases match TRBD2. The CDR3 here is CASSGLAGGRWETQYF. The DNA of the CDR3 is TGTGCCAGCAGTGGACTAGCGGGGGGGCGGTGGGAGACCCAGTACTTC.